This T cell receptor beta chain was sequenced for a study of T cell repertoires in cytomegalovirus infection. TCRdb reprocessed the reads with MiXCR, giving one entry per CDR3 protein. This sample has roughly 730,000 distinct CDR3 sequences, with around 31% found just once. This clonotype appeared a few times. Its matching antigen is unknown. The receptor was derived from a human donor in good health (CMV status not recorded). Some clones in this sample may be carry-over from other donors' samples. Material: cultured PBMCs, obtained from culture after CMV antigen stimulation.

The CDR3 region is CSAEGTNNEQFF. CDR3 DNA sequence: TGCAGTGCGGAGGGTACAAACAATGAGCAGTTCTTC. The V and J genes are TRBV20-1 and TRBJ2-1, with D possibly TRBD2 on 6 matching bases. The CDR3 extends over 12 amino acids. Germline CDR1 DFQATT, CDR2 SNEGSKA (reference sequence). V lost 6 bases and J lost 5, with 11 bases in between.